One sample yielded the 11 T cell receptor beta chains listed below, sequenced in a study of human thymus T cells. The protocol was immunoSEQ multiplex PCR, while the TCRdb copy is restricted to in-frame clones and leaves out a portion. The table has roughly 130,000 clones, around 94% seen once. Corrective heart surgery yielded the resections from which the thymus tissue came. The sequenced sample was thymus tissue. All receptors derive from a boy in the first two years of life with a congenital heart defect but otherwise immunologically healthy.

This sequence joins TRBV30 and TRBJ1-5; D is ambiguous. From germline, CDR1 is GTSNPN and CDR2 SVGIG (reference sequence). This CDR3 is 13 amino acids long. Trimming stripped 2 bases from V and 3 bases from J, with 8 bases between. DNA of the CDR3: TGTGCCTGGAGTCCTCCCGACAATCAGCCCCAGCATTTT. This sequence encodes CAWSPPDNQPQHF. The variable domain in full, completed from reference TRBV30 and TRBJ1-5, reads SQTIHQWPATLVQPVGSPLSLECTVEGTSNPNLYWYRQAAGRGLQLLFYSVGIGQISSEVPQNLSASRPQDRQFILSSKKLLLSDSGFYLCAWSPPDNQPQHFGDGTRLSIL.

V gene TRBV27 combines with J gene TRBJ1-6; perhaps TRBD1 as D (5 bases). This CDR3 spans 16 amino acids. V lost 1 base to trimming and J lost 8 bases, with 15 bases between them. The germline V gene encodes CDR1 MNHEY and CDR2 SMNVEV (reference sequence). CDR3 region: CASSLFSGEGDSPLHF. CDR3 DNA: TGTGCCAGCAGTTTATTTAGTGGGGAAGGGGATTCACCCCTCCACTTT.

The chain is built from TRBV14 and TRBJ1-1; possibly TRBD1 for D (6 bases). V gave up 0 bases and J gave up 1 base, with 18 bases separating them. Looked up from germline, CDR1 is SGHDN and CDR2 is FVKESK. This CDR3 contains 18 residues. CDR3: CASSQEATGGPSNTEAFF. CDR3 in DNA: TGTGCCAGCAGCCAAGAGGCGACGGGGGGGCCTTCGAACACTGAAGCTTTCTTT.

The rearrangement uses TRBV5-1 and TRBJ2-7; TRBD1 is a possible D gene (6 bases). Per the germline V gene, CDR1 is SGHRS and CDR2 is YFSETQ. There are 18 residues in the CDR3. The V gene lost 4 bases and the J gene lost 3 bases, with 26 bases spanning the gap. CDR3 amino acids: CASSTCPPTRDKFYEQYF. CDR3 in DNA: TGCGCCAGCAGCACCTGCCCACCCACACGGGACAAATTCTACGAGCAGTACTTC.

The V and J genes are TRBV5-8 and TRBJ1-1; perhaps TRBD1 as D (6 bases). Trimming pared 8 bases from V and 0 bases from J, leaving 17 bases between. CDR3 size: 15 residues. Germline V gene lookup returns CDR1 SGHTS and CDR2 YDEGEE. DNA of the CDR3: TGTGCCAGTCTCACCTCCCGGGACATGAACACTGAAGCTTTCTTT. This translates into CASLTSRDMNTEAFF.

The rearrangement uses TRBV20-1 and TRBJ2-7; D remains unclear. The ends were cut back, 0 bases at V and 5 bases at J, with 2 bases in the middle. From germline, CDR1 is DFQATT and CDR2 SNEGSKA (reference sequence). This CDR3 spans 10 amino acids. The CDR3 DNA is TGCAGTGCTAGAGATAACGAGCAGTACTTC. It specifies CSARDNEQYF.

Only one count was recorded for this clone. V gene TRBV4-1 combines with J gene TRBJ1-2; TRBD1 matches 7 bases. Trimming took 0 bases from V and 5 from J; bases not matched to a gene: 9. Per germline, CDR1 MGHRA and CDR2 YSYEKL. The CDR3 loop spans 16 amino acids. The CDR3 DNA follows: TGCGCCAGCAGCCAAGATAGGGGGCGGGGGAATTATGGCTACACCTTC. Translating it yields CASSQDRGRGNYGYTF.

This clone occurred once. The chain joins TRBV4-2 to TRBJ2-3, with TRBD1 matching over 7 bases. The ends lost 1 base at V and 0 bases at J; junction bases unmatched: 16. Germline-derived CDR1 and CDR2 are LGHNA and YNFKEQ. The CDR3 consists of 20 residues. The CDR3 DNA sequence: TGTGCCAGCAGCCAAGTAGGCCGGGACAGCGGTCTTATTAGCACAGATACGCAGTATTTT. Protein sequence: CASSQVGRDSGLISTDTQYF.

The DNA for the CDR3 is TGTGCCAGCAACGACCCCACGGGCAATCAGCCCCAGCATTTT. Its protein product is CASNDPTGNQPQHF. V and J are TRBV6-1 and TRBJ1-5; D is unclear. Germline lookup yields CDR1 MNHNS and CDR2 SASEGT. The V end lost 7 bases, the J end lost 2 bases, and 12 bases lay between the germline ends. The CDR3 is 14 amino acids.

The CDR3 here is CASSRTSGYSYEQYF. The CDR3 DNA is TGTGCCAGCAGCCGGACTAGCGGTTACTCCTACGAGCAGTACTTC. The chain is built from TRBV7-6 and TRBJ2-7; 10 bases map to TRBD2. V lost 5 bases to trimming and J lost 0 bases; unmatched junction nucleotides: 4. CDR3 length equals 15 residues. Germline V CDR1 and CDR2: SGHVS, FNYEAQ.

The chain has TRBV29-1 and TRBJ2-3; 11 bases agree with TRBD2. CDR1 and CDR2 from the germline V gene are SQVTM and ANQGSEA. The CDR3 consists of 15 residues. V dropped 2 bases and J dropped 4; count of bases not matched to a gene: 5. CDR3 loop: CSVERLAGGPDTQYF. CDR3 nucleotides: TGCAGCGTTGAACGGCTAGCGGGGGGCCCAGATACGCAGTATTTT.